Shown below are 20 T cell receptor beta chains from a single sample sequenced in a study of blood T cell repertoires in COVID-19. Here immunoSEQ multiplex PCR was the method, and the copy in TCRdb shows in-frame clones only, minus some. The repertoire holds 95,000 to 100,000 clones, with 65% to 85% as singletons. Sequenced sample: peripheral blood. The receptors were sampled from a woman aged 60-75 years with acute or convalescent COVID-19.

The J gene is TRBJ2-2, the V gene TRBV5-1; TRBD1 is a possible D gene (6 bases). The CDR3 covers 16 residues. The V end lost 2 bases, the J end lost 2 bases, and 13 bases lay between the germline ends. The germline CDR1 and CDR2 sequences are SGHRS and YFSETQ. In DNA, the CDR3 is TGCGCCAGCAGCTTAAATCAGGGGACAAACACCGGGGAGCTGTTTTTT. Translation: CASSLNQGTNTGELFF. Filled out from reference TRBV5-1 and TRBJ2-2, the complete variable domain reads KAGVTQTPRYLIKTRGQQVTLSCSPISGHRSVSWYQQTPGQGLQFLFEYFSETQRNKGNFPGRFSGRQFSNSRSEMNVSTLELGDSALYLCASSLNQGTNTGELFFGEGSRLTVL.

This chain links TRBV30 with TRBJ1-5; 9 bases line up with TRBD1. After removal of 2 bases from V and 8 bases from J, the junction contained 4 bases not matched to a gene. Germline V gives CDR1 GTSNPN, CDR2 SVGIG (reference sequence). The CDR3 loop spans 13 amino acids. Here the CDR3 DNA reads TGTGCCTGGAGTCGTGACAGGGGGGAGCCCCAGCATTTT. This translates into CAWSRDRGEPQHF.

This clone was seen a handful of times. V and J are TRBV19 and TRBJ1-1; D is ambiguous. Germline V lookup: CDR1 LNHDA, CDR2 SQIVND (reference sequence). The CDR3 has 11 residues. V was pared by 4 bases and J by 6 bases, with 6 bases between. The CDR3 sequence is CASSTTAEAFF. The CDR3 bases are TGTGCCAGTAGTACAACGGCTGAAGCTTTCTTT.

The chain employs TRBV28 and TRBJ1-5, with D perhaps matching TRBD1 (5 bases). The CDR3 loop spans 14 amino acids. Trimming cost V 4 bases and J 0 bases, with 7 bases left between them. The germline CDR1 and CDR2 sequences are MDHEN and SYDVKM. CDR3 DNA sequence: TGTGCCAGCAGTTCGACAGCTAGCAATCAGCCCCAGCATTTT. It specifies CASSSTASNQPQHF.

Many counts were recorded for this clone. The chain is built from TRBV5-5 and TRBJ1-2; D not resolved. Germline lookup yields CDR1 SGHKS and CDR2 YYEKEE (reference sequence). The CDR3 totals 15 residues. Trimming removed 1 base at V and 8 bases at J, with 18 bases between. The CDR3 sequence is CASSLTFPQVGGYTF. DNA of the CDR3: TGTGCCAGCAGCTTGACATTCCCCCAGGTTGGCGGCTACACCTTC.

This sequence joins TRBV30 and TRBJ1-6, with 7 bases lining up with TRBD1. CDR1 is GTSNPN and CDR2 is SVGIG in the germline V gene (reference sequence). Unmatched junction bases numbered 4, after V lost 2 bases and J lost 3 bases. The CDR3 length is 15 residues. The CDR3 coding sequence is TGTGCCTGGAGTTGGGGGACAGACTATAATTCACCCCTCCACTTT. Protein sequence: CAWSWGTDYNSPLHF.

The table lists this clone with a few counts. The V and J genes are TRBV6-2 or TRBV6-3 and TRBJ2-5; a possible D gene is TRBD2 (7 bases). CDR1 is MNHEY and CDR2 is SVGEGT in the germline V gene. This CDR3 spans 15 amino acids. Trimming removed 2 bases from V and 2 bases from J, with 12 bases in between. CDR3 DNA: TGTGCCAGCAGTTACGCGGGGGCCACACAAGAGACCCAGTACTTC. Protein product: CASSYAGATQETQYF.

The V gene is TRBV19, the J gene TRBJ1-4; 8 positions match TRBD1. Looked up from germline, CDR1 is LNHDA and CDR2 is SQIVND (reference sequence). The CDR3 spans 15 residues. V lost 4 bases to trimming and J lost 7 bases; unmatched junction nucleotides: 8. The CDR3 DNA is TGTGCCAGTAGTAGTACAGGGGGGTCAAGTGAAAAACTGTTTTTT. As protein: CASSSTGGSSEKLFF.

This chain joins TRBV5-4 and TRBJ2-7, with a tentative D call TRBD1 (5 bases). Germline CDR1 reads SGHNT; CDR2 reads YYREEE (reference sequence). V was pared by 0 bases and J by 7 bases, with 11 bases between. The CDR3 has 13 amino acids. DNA of the CDR3: TGTGCCAGCAGCTTGGAACAGGCGAGGGAGCAGTACTTC. Its translation is CASSLEQAREQYF.

This rearrangement joins TRBV27 to TRBJ1-5, with TRBD1 identical over 7 bases. The junction had 6 bases not matched to a gene; V was cut back by 4 bases and J by 6 bases. Per germline, CDR1 MNHEY and CDR2 SMNVEV (reference sequence). This CDR3 region has 14 residues. Written as DNA, the CDR3 is TGTGCCAGCAGTTCTCGACAGGGAGGTCAGCCCCAGCATTTT. Translation gives CASSSRQGGQPQHF.

The gene calls are TRBV7-4 and TRBJ1-3, with D maybe TRBD1 (6 bases). The CDR3 covers 19 residues. The ends were cut back, 2 bases at V and 0 bases at J, with 20 bases in the middle. Germline V gene sequence: CDR1 SGHVT, CDR2 SQSDAQ. This chain's CDR3 is CASSLWPRGDRSSGNTIYF. The CDR3 nucleotides read TGTGCCAGCAGCTTATGGCCCAGGGGAGACCGGAGCTCTGGAAACACCATATATTTT.

This chain uses TRBV28 with TRBJ2-3; TRBD2 might be the D (6 bases). Germline lookup yields CDR1 MDHEN and CDR2 SYDVKM. CDR3 length equals 17 residues. Deletions cut 5 bases from V and 1 base from J, with 19 bases between. The CDR3 DNA is TGTGCCAGCAGTCCTCTTTGGGGGGTTTCAGGCACAGATACGCAGTATTTT. It specifies CASSPLWGVSGTDTQYF.

The chain joins TRBV6-6 to TRBJ1-5, with D perhaps matching TRBD1 (5 bases). V was shortened by 6 bases and J by 1 base, with 16 bases between the two germline ends. The germline CDR1 and CDR2 sequences are MNHNY and SVGAGI (reference sequence). The CDR3 runs to 16 residues. CDR3 in DNA: TGTGCCAGCAGCCGTTCAGGGTTTTTAAGCAATCAGCCCCAGCATTTT. It is translated as CASSRSGFLSNQPQHF.

The rearrangement links TRBV4-1 to TRBJ1-6; the D is unclear. The ends were cut back, 0 bases at V and 9 bases at J, with 15 bases in the middle. The germline CDR1 and CDR2 sequences are MGHRA and YSYEKL. CDR3 length: 16 amino acids. The CDR3 sequence is CASSQDLEVSSSPLHF. The CDR3 DNA reads as TGCGCCAGCAGCCAAGATCTTGAGGTTTCTAGTTCACCCCTCCACTTT.

This clone has only one observation. V gene TRBV7-2 combines with J gene TRBJ2-7, with TRBD2 matching 7 bases. Germline V gene lookup returns CDR1 SGHTA and CDR2 FQGNSA. V lost 5 bases to trimming and J lost 5 bases; unmatched junction nucleotides: 6. The length of the CDR3 is 13 residues. CDR3 amino acids: CASSLWTRNEQYF. The CDR3 DNA reads as TGTGCCAGCAGCCTCTGGACTAGAAACGAGCAGTACTTC.

The rearrangement uses TRBV5-1 and TRBJ2-7, with 8 bases that match TRBD1. The CDR3 is made up of 15 amino acids. V dropped 0 bases and J dropped 5; count of bases not matched to a gene: 7. CDR1 and CDR2 from the germline V gene are SGHRS and YFSETQ. The CDR3 loop is CASSLGPTGANEQYF. In DNA form, the CDR3 reads TGCGCCAGCAGCTTGGGCCCGACAGGGGCGAACGAGCAGTACTTC.

This chain links TRBV10-3 with TRBJ2-1, with 7 bases that match TRBD1. After removal of 10 bases from V and 8 bases from J, the junction contained 8 bases not matched to a gene. This CDR3 is 12 amino acids long. Per the germline V gene, CDR1 is ENHRY and CDR2 is SYGVKD. The DNA of the CDR3 is TGTGCCACCGAGGGAACAGGGGATGAGCAGTTCTTC. This translates into CATEGTGDEQFF.

This clone was counted a few times. The rearrangement uses TRBV7-2 and TRBJ1-5, with 8 bases lining up with TRBD1. Trimming took 5 bases from V and 4 from J; bases not matched to a gene: 10. This CDR3 has 16 residues. Germline CDR1 reads SGHTA; CDR2 reads FQGNSA. CDR3 sequence reads: CASSQSGTGTNQPQHF. In DNA, the CDR3 is TGTGCCAGCAGCCAATCCGGGACAGGCACTAATCAGCCCCAGCATTTT.

J is TRBJ2-7 and V is TRBV4-2; TRBD2 matches 15 bases. The V and J ends lost 1 base and 4 bases, in that order; junction bases with no gene match: 2. The germline gives CDR1 LGHNA, CDR2 YNFKEQ. The CDR3 length is 16 residues. CDR3 in DNA: TGTGCCAGCAGCCAAGGGACTAGCGGGGGGGGTTACGAGCAGTACTTC. This gives the protein CASSQGTSGGGYEQYF.

The gene calls are TRBV10-3 and TRBJ1-2, with 9 bases aligning to TRBD1. This CDR3 comprises 15 residues. The junction had 13 bases not matched to a gene; V was cut back by 6 bases and J by 8 bases. Germline CDR1 and CDR2: ENHRY and SYGVKD. The CDR3 sequence is CAISETPQGALGYTF. CDR3 nucleotide sequence: TGTGCCATCAGCGAAACTCCACAGGGGGCATTGGGCTACACCTTC.